This TCR beta chain was identified in a study of T cells after yellow fever vaccination. Regarding the study as a whole: The study re-detected most primary-vaccination clones after the booster (roughly 96% CD4, almost 90% CD8).

The ends were cut back, 0 bases at V and 1 base at J, with 14 bases in the middle. In germline, CDR1 is SGHRS, CDR2 YFSETQ. This CDR3 comprises 17 residues. By 5'RACE template switching, TCR cDNA was produced, with a universal primer site and UMIs added in the process. TCRdb called the 5' RACE reads again in MiXCR, with one record for every CDR3 protein. Of roughly 180,000 distinct CDR3 sequences listed, approximately 6.2% are singletons. In its sample, this clonotype was seen a few times. Its target is unknown. The chain couples TRBV5-1 to TRBJ1-3, with D perhaps matching TRBD1 (5 bases). The TCR was taken from a young man who received the YFV17D yellow fever vaccine. Sequencing used CD4+ T cells sorted from PBMCs, obtained on the day of the first yellow fever vaccination. DNA for the CDR3: TGCGCCAGCAGCTTGGAAGGGGTGCGCCGGTCTGGAAACACCATATATTTT. It specifies CASSLEGVRRSGNTIYF. The variable domain in full, completed from reference TRBV5-1 and TRBJ1-3, reads KAGVTQTPRYLIKTRGQQVTLSCSPISGHRSVSWYQQTPGQGLQFLFEYFSETQRNKGNFPGRFSGRQFSNSRSEMNVSTLELGDSALYLCASSLEGVRRSGNTIYFGEGSWLTVV.